The T cell receptor beta chain under discussion was sequenced for a study of T cells after yellow fever vaccination. This clonotype was recorded many times. TCRdb passed the 5' RACE reads through MiXCR, listing each CDR3 protein once. This sample has roughly 350,000 distinct CDR3 sequences, with 4.1% found just once. The sample was PBMCs, taken 5 days after the yellow fever booster vaccination. This sequence was found in a man in his late teens or twenties who received the YFV17D yellow fever vaccine.

CDR3 protein: CASSSPLGETQYF. The CDR3 DNA reads as TGTGCCAGCAGCTCACCCCTAGGGGAGACCCAGTACTTC. The V gene is TRBV11-2, the J gene TRBJ2-5, with D hard to call. Germline V gene sequence: CDR1 SGHAT, CDR2 FQNNGV. V gave up 4 bases and J gave up 5 bases, with 11 bases separating them. The CDR3 runs 13 residues. The full variable domain, in which reference TRBV11-2 and TRBJ2-5 provide the parts outside the CDR3, is EAGVAQSPRYKIIEKRQSVAFWCNPISGHATLYWYQQILGQGPKLLIQFQNNGVVDDSQLPKDRFSAERLKGVDSTLKIQPAKLEDSAVYLCASSSPLGETQYFGPGTRLLVL.